The 10 T cell receptor beta chains below come from one sample, sequenced in a study of cytomegalovirus exposure and HLA in healthy donors. Profiled with immunoSEQ multiplex PCR; TCRdb holds only in-frame clones, not every one. The sample holds approximately 160,000 clones, around 90% seen once. Sequencing used PBMCs. These receptors were taken from a young woman in good health and CMV-seropositive.

This clone was found once. The chain employs TRBV10-2 and TRBJ2-5, with 12 bases identical to TRBD2. The V segment lost 6 bases and the J segment 4 bases; nucleotides outside the gene matches: 6. Germline lookup yields CDR1 WSHSY and CDR2 SAAADI. The CDR3 contains 15 residues. CDR3 in amino acids: CASRTLAGGLETQYF. CDR3 bases: TGCGCCAGCAGAACCCTAGCGGGGGGGCTAGAGACCCAGTACTTC.

The chain combines TRBV19 with TRBJ1-1; 7 nucleotides align to TRBD1. The CDR3 spans 15 residues. V was pared by 5 bases and J by 4 bases, with 10 bases of the junction left unmatched. The germline gives CDR1 LNHDA, CDR2 SQIVND (reference sequence). The CDR3 sequence is CASSPRQGLGTEAFF. In nucleotides, the CDR3 is TGTGCCAGTAGTCCAAGACAGGGATTAGGCACTGAAGCTTTCTTT.

The J gene is TRBJ2-5, the V gene TRBV15; weak D call: TRBD2 (5 bases). V dropped 0 bases and J dropped 5 bases, with 13 bases sitting between them. Germline V gene lookup returns CDR1 LNHNV and CDR2 YYDKDF (reference sequence). The CDR3 runs to 15 residues. The CDR3 DNA reads as TGTGCCACCAGCAGAGAAAGCGGCAGGAGGGAGACCCAGTACTTC. Translation: CATSRESGRRETQYF.

The J gene is TRBJ1-3, the V gene TRBV14, with unresolved D. Germline CDR1 is SGHDN and CDR2 is FVKESK. The CDR3 consists of 16 residues. The V gene lost 1 base and the J gene lost 0 bases, with 10 bases spanning the gap. The CDR3 reads CASSQVHGFSGNTIYF. As DNA, the CDR3 is TGTGCCAGCAGCCAAGTTCACGGTTTCTCTGGAAACACCATATATTTT.

The V call is TRBV19, the J call TRBJ2-2; 9 nucleotides agree with TRBD2. The CDR3 length is 16 residues. With V trimmed by 3 bases and J by 6 bases, 8 bases remained unmatched. CDR1 is LNHDA, CDR2 SQIVND, per germline (reference sequence). The CDR3 DNA follows: TGTGCCAGTAGTATGTCTGGGACTAGCTCTCCCGGGGAGCTGTTTTTT. It codes for CASSMSGTSSPGELFF.

The gene calls are TRBV30 and TRBJ1-2; 8 bases agree with TRBD1. Germline trimming cut 4 bases from V and 0 bases from J; bases unmatched to any gene: 13. CDR1 and CDR2 (germline): GTSNPN, SVGIG (reference sequence). The CDR3 totals 17 residues. CDR3 in amino acids: CAWKGGRQGRANYGYTF. CDR3 nucleotide sequence: TGTGCCTGGAAAGGGGGAAGACAGGGGCGCGCTAACTATGGCTACACCTTC. Based on the CDR3 plus reference TRBV30 and TRBJ1-2, the full variable domain is SQTIHQWPATLVQPVGSPLSLECTVEGTSNPNLYWYRQAAGRGLQLLFYSVGIGQISSEVPQNLSASRPQDRQFILSSKKLLLSDSGFYLCAWKGGRQGRANYGYTFGSGTRLTVV.

The gene calls are TRBV6-4 and TRBJ2-1, with 8 positions matching TRBD2. The CDR3 covers 15 residues. Unmatched junction bases numbered 5, after V lost 2 bases and J lost 5 bases. CDR1 MRHNA and CDR2 SNTAGT come from the germline V gene. The CDR3 DNA follows: TGTGCCAGCAGTGACGGCCAGCGGGAGAACAATGAGCAGTTCTTC. It translates to CASSDGQRENNEQFF.

The chain joins TRBV6-6 to TRBJ1-4; D is unclear. The V gene's germline CDR1 is MNHNY and CDR2 SVGAGI (reference sequence). Trimming took off 5 bases at V and 7 bases at J, with 8 bases between the two ends. This CDR3 comprises 12 residues. In DNA form, the CDR3 reads TGTGCCAGCAGTAAAATCCTTGAAAAACTGTTTTTT. Translating gives CASSKILEKLFF.

The J gene is TRBJ2-3, the V gene TRBV6-6; D gene unclear. The CDR3 extends over 16 amino acids. In germline, CDR1 is MNHNY, CDR2 SVGAGI (reference sequence). Trimming took off 1 base at V and 0 bases at J, with 11 bases between the two ends. The CDR3 protein is CASSYFLLSSTDTQYF. Here the CDR3 DNA reads TGTGCCAGCAGTTACTTTTTACTTTCTAGCACAGATACGCAGTATTTT.

The chain joins TRBV10-3 to TRBJ2-7; a possible D gene is TRBD2 (5 bases). Trimming removed 2 bases at V and 5 bases at J, with 13 bases between. The CDR3 totals 14 residues. Germline CDR1 reads ENHRY; CDR2 reads SYGVKD. CDR3 in DNA: TGTGCCATCAGTGAGAGGCTAGCTTCGCACGAGCAGTACTTC. This sequence encodes CAISERLASHEQYF.